Listed below are T cell receptor beta chains from one sample, sequenced in a study of cytomegalovirus exposure and HLA in healthy donors. The method was immunoSEQ multiplex PCR; TCRdb's version includes in-frame clones alone and lacks a portion of them. This table holds about 180,000 clones, around 82% found once. What was sequenced was PBMCs. The receptor source for this set is a man aged 30 to 39 in good health and CMV-seronegative. Both conserved end residues are part of each CDR3. The D gene is left open where the match is weak. Only part of the rows carry a size: once, few, many, or a class if the clone is expanded.

DNA	CDR3	D	size	V	J
TGTGCCAGCGGGTGGCGGGGGGAGAACAATGAGCAGTTCTTC	CASGWRGENNEQFF	TRBD2	-	TRBV6-5	TRBJ2-1
TGTGCCAGACACCCAAATCAACCGGGGGGACCCGGGACCGTCCAAGAGACCCAGTACTTC	CARHPNQPGGPGTVQETQYF	TRBD2	once	TRBV5-3	TRBJ2-5
TGTGCCAGCAGCATATCCGGGACATACCAAGAGACCCAGTACTTC	CASSISGTYQETQYF	-	-	TRBV5-6	TRBJ2-5
TGTGCCAGCAGCTTGGGGACGGGACAGGGTGGCACTGAAGCTTTCTTT	CASSLGTGQGGTEAFF	TRBD1	-	TRBV5-4	TRBJ1-1
TGCGCCAGCAGCTTGCAACGGTTCGACGAGCAGTACTTC	CASSLQRFDEQYF	-	-	TRBV5-1	TRBJ2-7
TGTGCCAGCAGCTCCCAACAGGGAATCACAGATACGCAGTATTTT	CASSSQQGITDTQYF	-	-	TRBV7-9	TRBJ2-3
TGTGCCTGGAAAAGAGGGACAGAGATGAACACTGAAGCTTTCTTT	CAWKRGTEMNTEAFF	TRBD1	-	TRBV30	TRBJ1-1
TGTGCCAGCAGCCCACGTCTAGCGGGGGGGTACAATGAGCAGTTCTTC	CASSPRLAGGYNEQFF	TRBD2	-	TRBV27	TRBJ2-1
TGTGCCAGTAGTATAGGACAGGGTGCGGTCTATGGCTACACCTTC	CASSIGQGAVYGYTF	TRBD1	-	TRBV19	TRBJ1-2
TGTGCCAGCAGTGACCTCAACAGGGGCGAAAATTCACCCCTCCACTTT	CASSDLNRGENSPLHF	TRBD1	-	TRBV25-1	TRBJ1-6